This TCR beta chain comes out of a study of blood T cell repertoires in COVID-19. Study background: The United States, Italy and Spain supplied acute and convalescent COVID-19 samples. T cells, B-cell-depleted T cells, or PBMCs supplied cDNA or gDNA.

Germline CDR1 SGHRS, CDR2 YFSETQ. Between the trimmed V and J ends, which lost 0 bases and 2 bases, there was a span of 5 bases. This CDR3 has 14 residues. To note about this clone: Other DNA sequences within the sample encode an identical CDR3.

Here immunoSEQ multiplex PCR was the method, and the copy in TCRdb shows in-frame clones only, minus some. The table shows over 85,000 clones, with around 79% occurring only once. This chain joins TRBV5-1 and TRBJ1-4; a weak D match, TRBD1 (5 bases). Sequencing used peripheral blood. This receptor was obtained from a human donor in a cohort sampled during active COVID-19. The CDR3 nucleotides are TGCGCCAGCAGCTTGGCAGGGACTAATGAAAAACTGTTTTTT. It is translated as CASSLAGTNEKLFF.